This T cell receptor (beta chain) is from a study of blood T cell repertoires in COVID-19. As for the study in general: Sites in the United States, Italy and Spain provided acute and convalescent COVID-19 samples.

CDR1 and CDR2 (germline): MDHEN, SYDVKM. This CDR3 comprises 18 residues. The J segment lost 2 bases and the V segment lost 3 bases, leaving 15 bases of the junction unmatched. Seattle patient enrollment occurred during active infection, with longitudinal follow-up thereafter. In the authors' methods: The assay estimated nucleated cells by amplifying reference gene primers. Assay used: immunoSEQ multiplex PCR; TCRdb lists only in-frame clones, some missing. D and trimming come from the DNA, and the V and J calls and clone size come from that table. The sample lists some 150,000 clones, less than 90% occurring once.

The V and J genes are TRBV28 and TRBJ2-7; 8 bases are a match to TRBD2. The receptor was isolated from a woman aged 55-69 years with COVID-19, enrolled during active disease. Sequenced input: peripheral blood. The CDR3 nucleotides are TGTGCCAGCAGTTTCCCGGGGACGGGAGGGCTCTCCGCCTACGAGCAGTACTTC. Amino acid sequence: CASSFPGTGGLSAYEQYF.